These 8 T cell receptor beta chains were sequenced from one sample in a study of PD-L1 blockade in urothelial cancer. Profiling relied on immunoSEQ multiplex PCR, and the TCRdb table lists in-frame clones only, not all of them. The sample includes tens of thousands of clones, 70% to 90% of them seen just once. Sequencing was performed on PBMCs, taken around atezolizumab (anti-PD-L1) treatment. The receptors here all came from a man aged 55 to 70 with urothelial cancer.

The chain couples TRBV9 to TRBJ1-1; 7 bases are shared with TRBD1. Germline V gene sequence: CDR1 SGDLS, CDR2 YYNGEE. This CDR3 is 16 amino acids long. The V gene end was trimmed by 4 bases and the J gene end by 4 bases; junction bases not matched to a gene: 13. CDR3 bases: TGTGCCAGCAGCCCGATGGCCGGACAGGAGGTCACTGAAGCTTTCTTT. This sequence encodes CASSPMAGQEVTEAFF. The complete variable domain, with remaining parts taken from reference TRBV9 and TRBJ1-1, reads DSGVTQTPKHLITATGQRVTLRCSPRSGDLSVYWYQQSLDQGLQFLIQYYNGEERAKGNILERFSAQQFPDLHSELNLSSLELGDSALYFCASSPMAGQEVTEAFFGQGTRLTVV.

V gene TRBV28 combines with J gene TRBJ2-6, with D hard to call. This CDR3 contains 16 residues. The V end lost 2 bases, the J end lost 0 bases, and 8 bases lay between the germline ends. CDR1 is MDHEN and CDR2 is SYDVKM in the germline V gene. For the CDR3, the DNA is TGTGCCAGCAGTTTACCCAGAAGCTCTGGGGCCAACGTCCTGACTTTC. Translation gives CASSLPRSSGANVLTF.

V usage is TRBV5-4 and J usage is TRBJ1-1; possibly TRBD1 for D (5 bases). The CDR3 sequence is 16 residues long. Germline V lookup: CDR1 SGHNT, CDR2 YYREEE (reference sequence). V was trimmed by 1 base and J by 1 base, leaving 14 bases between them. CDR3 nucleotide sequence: TGTGCCAGCAGCTTGTTAGTCTCGCAGGGGAACACTGAAGCTTTCTTT. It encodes CASSLLVSQGNTEAFF.

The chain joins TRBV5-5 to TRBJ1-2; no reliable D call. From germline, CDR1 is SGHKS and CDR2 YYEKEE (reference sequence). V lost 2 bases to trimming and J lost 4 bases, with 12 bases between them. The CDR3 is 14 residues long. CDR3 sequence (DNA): TGTGCCAGCAGCTTACAAACGGCGGGCTATGGCTACACCTTC. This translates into CASSLQTAGYGYTF.

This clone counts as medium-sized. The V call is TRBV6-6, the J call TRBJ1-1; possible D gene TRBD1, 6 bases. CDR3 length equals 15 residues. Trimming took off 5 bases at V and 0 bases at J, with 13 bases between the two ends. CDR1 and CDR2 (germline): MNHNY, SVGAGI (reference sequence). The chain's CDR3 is CASSTWDTLNTEAFF. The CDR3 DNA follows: TGTGCCAGCAGTACTTGGGACACCTTGAACACTGAAGCTTTCTTT.

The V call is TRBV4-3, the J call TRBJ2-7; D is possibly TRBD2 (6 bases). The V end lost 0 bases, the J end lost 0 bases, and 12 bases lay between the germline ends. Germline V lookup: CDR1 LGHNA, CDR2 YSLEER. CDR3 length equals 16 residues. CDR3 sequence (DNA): TGCGCCAGCAGCCAAGATTCCGGGGGTGGCTCCTACGAGCAGTACTTC. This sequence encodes CASSQDSGGGSYEQYF.

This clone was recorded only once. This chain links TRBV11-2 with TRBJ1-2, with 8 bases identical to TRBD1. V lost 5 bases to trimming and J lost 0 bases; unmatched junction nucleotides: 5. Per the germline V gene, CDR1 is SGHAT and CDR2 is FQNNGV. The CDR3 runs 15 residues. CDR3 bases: TGTGCCAGCAGCCGATCGACAGGGGCTAACTATGGCTACACCTTC. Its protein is CASSRSTGANYGYTF.

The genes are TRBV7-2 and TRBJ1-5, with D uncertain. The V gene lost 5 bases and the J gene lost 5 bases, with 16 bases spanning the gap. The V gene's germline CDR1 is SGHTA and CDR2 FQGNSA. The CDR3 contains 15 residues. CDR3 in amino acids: CASSQERVPYQPQHF. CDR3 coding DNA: TGTGCCAGCAGCCAGGAGAGGGTCCCTTATCAGCCCCAGCATTTT.